A selection of T cell receptor beta chains follows, all from one sample in a study of blood T cell repertoires in COVID-19. Some clones are missing from TCRdb's copy, which holds only in-frame ones; the method was immunoSEQ multiplex PCR. Among about 200,000 clones, around 81% were seen once, and the ten largest hold around 7.5%. The source material was PBMCs or T cells enriched from blood (not recorded which). The source is a man aged 35-49 years who had recovered from COVID-19. The CDR3 runs from the conserved cysteine through the conserved F or W. The D gene is left open where the match is weak. Rows may omit the clone size; those that give it use once, few, many or a size class.

>TRBJ2-7|once|-|TRBV6-5
CASSFYQARAPYEQYF
TGTGCCAGCAGTTTCTACCAGGCGAGGGCCCCCTACGAGCAGTACTTC
>TRBJ1-1|-|-|TRBV30
CAWNSGFTEAFF
TGTGCCTGGAACTCAGGGTTCACTGAAGCTTTCTTT
>TRBJ1-3|-|-|TRBV21-1
CASSKALSGTGDFHEEKLGNTIYF
TGTGCCAGCAGCAAAGCGCTTTCGGGGACAGGGGACTTCCACGAGGAAAAGCTTGGAAACACCATATATTTT
>TRBJ1-2|-|TRBD1|TRBV11-2
CASSQDRVDGYTF
TGTGCCAGCAGCCAGGACAGGGTTGATGGCTACACCTTC
>TRBJ1-6|once|-|TRBV30
CAWSPRVNSPLHF
TGTGCCTGGAGTCCACGGGTTAATTCACCCCTCCACTTT
>TRBJ2-7|-|-|TRBV4-2
CASRGIGGEEQYF
TGTGCCAGCAGAGGCATAGGGGGGGAAGAGCAGTACTTC
>TRBJ2-3|-|-|TRBV27
CASSLRTGPDTQYF
TGTGCCAGCAGTTTGAGGACTGGCCCAGATACGCAGTATTTT
>TRBJ2-2|-|-|TRBV4-1
CASSYLTANTGELFF
TGCGCCAGCAGCTACCTAACAGCGAACACCGGGGAGCTGTTTTTT
>TRBJ2-3|-|-|TRBV5-1
CASSLRSGDTDTQYF
TGCGCCAGCAGCTTGAGGTCCGGGGACACAGATACGCAGTATTTT
>TRBJ2-7|-|TRBD1|TRBV29-1
CSAARDSYEQYF
TGCAGCGCGGCCCGGGACAGCTACGAGCAGTACTTC
>TRBJ2-7|-|-|TRBV4-3
CASSQGDTFSYEQYF
TGCGCCAGCAGCCAAGGGGACACCTTCTCCTACGAGCAGTACTTC
>TRBJ2-7|-|-|TRBV6-5
CAIAVRQRGEQYF
TGTGCCATCGCCGTGAGGCAGCGAGGGGAGCAGTACTTC
>TRBJ2-1|once|TRBD1|TRBV19
CASKKDRLGANEQFF
TGTGCCAGTAAGAAGGACAGGTTAGGGGCCAATGAGCAGTTCTTC
>TRBJ2-2|-|-|TRBV2
CASRRETGELFF
TGTGCCAGCAGACGGGAGACCGGGGAGCTGTTTTTT
>TRBJ1-1|-|TRBD1|TRBV5-1
CASSFTPGQGITEAFF
TGCGCCAGCAGCTTCACCCCGGGACAGGGGATTACTGAAGCTTTCTTT
>TRBJ2-1|-|TRBD2|TRBV5-1
CASSTTPGGGSFANEQFF
TGCGCCAGCAGCACTACCCCGGGGGGAGGGTCGTTCGCCAATGAGCAGTTCTTC
>TRBJ1-2|-|-|TRBV5-1
CASRIPKLAGGYGYTF
TGCGCCAGCAGGATCCCCAAACTCGCAGGAGGCTATGGCTACACCTTC
>TRBJ1-6|-|-|TRBV2
CASKFGGSYNSPLHF
TGTGCCAGCAAGTTTGGCGGCTCCTATAATTCACCCCTCCACTTT
>TRBJ1-2|-|-|TRBV15
CATSRGERENYGYTF
TGTGCCACCAGCAGAGGAGAACGGGAAAACTATGGCTACACCTTC
>TRBJ1-1|-|-|TRBV28
CASSWAGGVNTEAFF
TGTGCCAGCAGCTGGGCGGGCGGAGTTAACACTGAAGCTTTCTTT
>TRBJ1-3|-|-|TRBV7-9
CASSFITGNTIYF
TGTGCCAGCAGCTTTATTACTGGAAACACCATATATTTT
>TRBJ1-2|-|TRBD1|TRBV4-3
CASSLGTGQRYGYTF
TGCGCCAGCAGCCTGGGGACAGGCCAACGGTATGGCTACACCTTC
>TRBJ1-2|-|-|TRBV5-4
CASSYGRYAGYTF
TGTGCCAGCAGCTATGGTCGGTATGCGGGCTACACCTTC
>TRBJ1-4|once|TRBD1|TRBV5-4
CASSLRQGRNEKLFF
TGTGCCAGCAGCCTACGACAGGGCCGTAATGAAAAACTGTTTTTT
>TRBJ2-1|-|TRBD1|TRBV19
CASRPTGYRNEQFF
TGTGCCAGTAGACCGACAGGGTACAGGAATGAGCAGTTCTTC
>TRBJ1-1|-|TRBD1|TRBV11-2
CASSRPGGRGTEAFF
TGTGCCAGCAGCCGTCCAGGGGGCCGAGGGACTGAAGCTTTCTTT
>TRBJ1-1|once|-|TRBV6-5
CASSRERRNTEAFF
TGTGCCAGCAGTAGGGAGCGCAGGAACACTGAAGCTTTCTTT
>TRBJ2-5|-|-|TRBV30
CAWSVQGGGPRGETQYF
TGTGCCTGGAGTGTACAAGGCGGGGGCCCTAGAGGGGAGACCCAGTACTTC
>TRBJ1-2|-|-|TRBV7-9
CASSSGELNGYTF
TGTGCCAGCAGCTCTGGGGAGCTTAATGGCTACACCTTC
>TRBJ1-6|-|-|TRBV11-2
CASSSGTLNNSPLHF
TGTGCCAGCAGTAGCGGGACCTTGAATAATTCACCCCTCCACTTT
>TRBJ1-2|-|-|TRBV16
CASSYFPGDGYTF
TGTGCCAGCAGCTACTTTCCAGGGGATGGCTACACCTTC
>TRBJ2-5|-|-|TRBV28
CASSLSAGILQTQYF
TGTGCCAGCAGTTTATCGGCAGGGATCCTCCAGACCCAGTACTTC
>TRBJ2-1|-|-|TRBV7-2
CASSAQGGEKSGSYNEQFF
TGTGCCAGCAGCGCCCAAGGAGGAGAGAAGTCTGGCTCCTACAATGAGCAGTTCTTC
>TRBJ1-1|-|TRBD1|TRBV28
CASSLHTDRASTEAFF
TGTGCCAGCAGTTTACACACGGACAGGGCGAGCACTGAAGCTTTCTTT
>TRBJ1-3|-|TRBD1|TRBV5-6
CASRAGGAPGNTIYF
TGTGCCAGCAGAGCAGGGGGCGCCCCTGGAAACACCATATATTTT
>TRBJ2-3|-|-|TRBV9
CASSVATSSDTQYF
TGTGCCAGCAGCGTAGCTACTAGCAGCGATACGCAGTATTTT
>TRBJ1-3|-|-|TRBV24-1
CATSAMTASSGNTIYF
TGTGCCACCAGTGCCATGACAGCTAGCTCTGGAAACACCATATATTTT
>TRBJ1-1|once|-|TRBV11-1
CASSLEPHVGAFF
TGTGCCAGCAGCTTAGAGCCCCATGTCGGAGCTTTCTTT
>TRBJ1-2|-|TRBD1|TRBV2
CASRQGATSNYGYTF
TGTGCCAGCAGACAGGGGGCTACCAGTAACTATGGCTACACCTTC
>TRBJ2-3|-|TRBD1|TRBV5-1
CASSYNLRPGQSTDTQYF
TGCGCCAGCAGCTACAACCTCCGACCGGGACAGAGCACAGATACGCAGTATTTT
>TRBJ1-1|-|TRBD1|TRBV7-2
CASSFDRGTEAFF
TGTGCCAGCAGCTTCGACAGGGGGACTGAAGCTTTCTTT
>TRBJ2-5|-|TRBD2|TRBV5-1
CASSLGGTSGQETQYF
TGCGCCAGCAGCTTGGGCGGGACTAGCGGGCAAGAGACCCAGTACTTC
>TRBJ1-3|-|TRBD1|TRBV6-5
CASSPGQGAGNTIYF
TGTGCCAGCAGCCCAGGACAGGGAGCAGGAAACACCATATATTTT
>TRBJ1-1|-|-|TRBV5-6
CASSLLTANMNTEAFF
TGTGCCAGCAGCTTACTTACAGCTAACATGAACACTGAAGCTTTCTTT
>TRBJ1-1|few|TRBD1|TRBV29-1
CSVQGVDTEAFF
TGCAGCGTTCAGGGGGTAGACACTGAAGCTTTCTTT
>TRBJ1-6|few|-|TRBV19
CASSLGVGDNSPLHF
TGTGCCAGTAGCCTCGGTGTGGGAGATAATTCACCCCTCCACTTT
>TRBJ2-3|-|TRBD2|TRBV18
CASSPRLAGGLESTDTQYF
TGTGCCAGCTCCCCCCGGCTAGCGGGGGGCCTCGAAAGCACAGATACGCAGTATTTT
>TRBJ1-6|-|-|TRBV2
CASSVLGQYNSPLHF
TGTGCCAGCAGTGTTTTGGGACAATATAATTCACCCCTCCACTTT
>TRBJ1-2|-|-|TRBV5-1
CASSLDRQGNGYTF
TGCGCCAGCAGCTTGGATCGGCAGGGAAATGGCTACACCTTC
>TRBJ1-6|-|-|TRBV3-1/TRBV3-2
CASSQGAVFSNSPLHF
TGTGCCAGCAGCCAAGGGGCAGTCTTTTCTAATTCACCCCTCCACTTT
>TRBJ2-1|-|TRBD2|TRBV7-2
CASSQTSRNYNEQFF
TGTGCCAGCAGCCAGACTAGCCGTAACTACAATGAGCAGTTCTTC
>TRBJ1-1|-|-|TRBV4-3
CASSQGFRDRGNTEAFF
TGCGCCAGCAGCCAAGGTTTCAGGGATAGGGGTAACACTGAAGCTTTCTTT
>TRBJ1-2|once|TRBD1|TRBV2
CASSEARQGGSGYTF
TGTGCCAGCAGTGAAGCAAGGCAGGGGGGAAGTGGCTACACCTTC
>TRBJ1-1|-|-|TRBV5-5
CASSARPEGEVFPEAFF
TGTGCCAGCAGCGCTCGTCCGGAAGGGGAGGTTTTTCCTGAAGCTTTCTTT